Below are 5 T cell receptor beta chains sequenced from a single sample in a study of T cell clonotyping in hematopoietic cell transplantation. The sample's time point: recipient sample about 28 days before transplant, after cytoreduction. The protocol was immunoSEQ multiplex PCR, while the TCRdb copy is restricted to in-frame clones and leaves out a portion. The data show 25,000 to 35,000 clones, with around 93% seen just once and about 2.3% held by the top ten. The specimen was peripheral blood mononuclear cells, collected before stem cell transplant. The receptors were gathered from a man aged 45-65 years with acute myeloid leukemia. Some clones in this sample may be carry-over from other donors' samples.

The chain employs TRBV7-9 and TRBJ1-1, with D unresolved. The CDR3 runs to 13 residues. V shed 3 bases and J shed 1 base, with 6 bases lying between them. Germline lookup yields CDR1 SEHNR and CDR2 FQNEAQ (reference sequence). The DNA for the CDR3 is TGTGCCAGCAGCTTCAGTCAGAACACTGAAGCTTTCTTT. It translates to CASSFSQNTEAFF. Full variable domain (missing parts from reference TRBV7-9 and TRBJ1-1): DTGVSQNPRHKITKRGQNVTFRCDPISEHNRLYWYRQTLGQGPEFLTYFQNEAQLEKSRLLSDRFSAERPKGSFSTLEIQRTEQGDSAMYLCASSFSQNTEAFFGQGTRLTVV.

V is TRBV28 and J is TRBJ2-5; 7 bases fit TRBD1. CDR3 length equals 15 residues. Trimming cost V 7 bases and J 4 bases; bases outside gene matches: 12. CDR1 MDHEN and CDR2 SYDVKM come from the germline V gene. CDR3 protein: CASTPTGAQGETQYF. The DNA for the CDR3 is TGTGCCAGCACCCCCACAGGGGCCCAGGGAGAGACCCAGTACTTC. Looking up the rest from reference TRBV28 and TRBJ2-5 gives the full variable domain: DVKVTQSSRYLVKRTGEKVFLECVQDMDHENMFWYRQDPGLGLRLIYFSYDVKMKEKGDIPEGYSVSREKKERFSLILESASTNQTSMYLCASTPTGAQGETQYFGPGTRLLVL.

This clone has a handful of counts. This sequence joins TRBV7-9 and TRBJ2-2, with 9 bases aligning to TRBD1. CDR1 and CDR2 (germline): SEHNR, FQNEAQ (reference sequence). With V trimmed by 6 bases and J by 5 bases, 4 bases remained unmatched. CDR3 length: 14 residues. The CDR3 DNA reads as TGTGCCAGCAGGAGACAGGGGGGTACCGGGGAGCTGTTTTTT. It codes for CASRRQGGTGELFF. The variable domain in full, completed from reference TRBV7-9 and TRBJ2-2, reads DTGVSQNPRHKITKRGQNVTFRCDPISEHNRLYWYRQTLGQGPEFLTYFQNEAQLEKSRLLSDRFSAERPKGSFSTLEIQRTEQGDSAMYLCASRRQGGTGELFFGEGSRLTVL.

This clone was recorded only once. The gene calls are TRBV5-8 and TRBJ1-1, with D uncertain. The CDR3 is made up of 13 amino acids. V lost 2 bases, J lost 3 bases, and 8 bases lay in between. Germline CDR1 SGHTS, CDR2 YDEGEE. The CDR3 DNA reads as TGTGCCAGCAGCTTACAAAGGGACACTGAAGCTTTCTTT. Its translation: CASSLQRDTEAFF.

This clone occurred once. This sequence joins TRBV5-5 and TRBJ1-1; D is uncertain. Per germline, CDR1 SGHKS and CDR2 YYEKEE (reference sequence). V shed 0 bases and J shed 6 bases, with 9 bases lying between them. The CDR3 spans 13 residues. CDR3 residues: CASSLDGLAEAFF. CDR3 nucleotides: TGTGCCAGCAGCTTGGACGGACTCGCTGAAGCTTTCTTT.